This TCR beta chain was retrieved from a study of Ad26.COV2.S vaccination and SARS-CoV-2 variants. Generated by immunoSEQ multiplex PCR, the TCRdb table keeps only in-frame clones and is missing some. The data show more than 300,000 clones, roughly 90% seen once. The CDR3 sequence is 14 residues long. With 6 bases clipped from V and 6 bases from J, the junction kept 8 bases outside the gene matches. Looked up from germline, CDR1 is MNHEY and CDR2 is SVGAGI. Documented treatment: some 19 received Ad26.COV2.S at low or high dose, single or two shots; roughly five received placebo; per-sample allocation not given. Specimen acquisition occurred on day 63 following the initial vaccine or placebo injection. Wuhan-strain spike was delivered by a replication-incompetent Ad26 vector. The study's findings and limits: Estimates derived from TCR breadth and depth analyses may have underestimated total T cell responses. Vaccine and placebo groups showed comparable non-spike TCR breadth.

With respect to this clone: No antigen is known for it.

The material sequenced was peripheral blood, taken in a trial of Ad26.COV2.S vaccine versus placebo. The source of this sequence is a person aged 18-65 years who received the Ad26.COV2.S COVID-19 vaccine or a placebo. The chain is built from TRBV6-5 and TRBJ1-2, with 9 bases lining up with TRBD1. CDR3 DNA sequence: TGTGCCAGCAGCCTTACGGGACAGGGCCATGGCTACACCTTC. The encoded protein is CASSLTGQGHGYTF.